This record looks at one T cell receptor (beta chain) sequence and its context. Germline assignment: CDR1 SEHNR and CDR2 FQNEAQ (reference sequence). The V gene end was trimmed by 0 bases and the J gene end by 0 bases; junction bases not matched to a gene: 14. The CDR3 is 19 residues long. The sample belongs to a study of shared clonotypes between healthy human individuals. Using immunoSEQ multiplex PCR, the repertoire was profiled, and TCRdb retains in-frame clones only, with some absent. The data contain about 460,000 clones, 77% of them singletons. The chain links TRBV7-9 to TRBJ2-7; 7 bases are a match to TRBD1. The clonotype was recovered from a woman in her 40s in good health. Some clones in this sample may be carry-over from other donors' samples. Sequences were obtained from PBMCs. The DNA of the CDR3 is TGTGCCAGCAGCTTAGCGGCAGGGGGAGAGAGCCCCTTCTCCTACGAGCAGTACTTC. It yields the protein CASSLAAGGESPFSYEQYF.